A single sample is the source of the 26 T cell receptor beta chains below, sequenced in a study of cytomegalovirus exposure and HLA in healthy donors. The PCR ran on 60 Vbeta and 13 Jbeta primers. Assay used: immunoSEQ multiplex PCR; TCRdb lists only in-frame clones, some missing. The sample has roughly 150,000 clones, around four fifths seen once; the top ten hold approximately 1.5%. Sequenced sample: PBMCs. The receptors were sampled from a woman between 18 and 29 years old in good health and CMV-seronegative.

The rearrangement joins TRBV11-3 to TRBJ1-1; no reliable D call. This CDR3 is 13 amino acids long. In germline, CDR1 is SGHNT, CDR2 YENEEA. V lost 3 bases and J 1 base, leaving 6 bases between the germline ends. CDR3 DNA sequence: TGTGCCAGCAGCTTTCAGGAGAACACTGAAGCTTTCTTT. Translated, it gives CASSFQENTEAFF.

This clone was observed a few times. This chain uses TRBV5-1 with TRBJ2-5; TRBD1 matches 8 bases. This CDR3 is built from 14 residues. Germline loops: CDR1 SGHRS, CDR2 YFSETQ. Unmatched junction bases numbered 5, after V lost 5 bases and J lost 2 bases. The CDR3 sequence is CASSQGAEQETQYF. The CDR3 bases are TGCGCCAGCAGTCAGGGGGCAGAACAAGAGACCCAGTACTTC.

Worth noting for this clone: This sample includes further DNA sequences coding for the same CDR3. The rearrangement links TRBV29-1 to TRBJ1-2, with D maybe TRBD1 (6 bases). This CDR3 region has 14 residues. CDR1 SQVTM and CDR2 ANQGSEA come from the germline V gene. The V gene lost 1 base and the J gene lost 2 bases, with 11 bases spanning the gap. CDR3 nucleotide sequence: TGCAGCGTTGAAGGCAGGGGTAGGAACTATGGCTACACCTTC. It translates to CSVEGRGRNYGYTF.

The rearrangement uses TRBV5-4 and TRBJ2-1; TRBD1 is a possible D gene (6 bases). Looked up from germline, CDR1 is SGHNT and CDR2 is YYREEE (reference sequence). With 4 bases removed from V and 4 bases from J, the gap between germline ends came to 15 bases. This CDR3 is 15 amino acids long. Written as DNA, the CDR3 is TGTGCCAGCAGCCTCGACAGGAATTCTTACAATGAGCAGTTCTTC. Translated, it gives CASSLDRNSYNEQFF.

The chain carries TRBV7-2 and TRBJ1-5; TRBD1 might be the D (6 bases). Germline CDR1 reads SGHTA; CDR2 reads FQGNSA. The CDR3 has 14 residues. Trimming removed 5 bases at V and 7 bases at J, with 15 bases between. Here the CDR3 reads CASSANRQGQPQHF. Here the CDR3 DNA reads TGTGCCAGCAGCGCTAACCGTCAGGGGCAGCCCCAGCATTTT.

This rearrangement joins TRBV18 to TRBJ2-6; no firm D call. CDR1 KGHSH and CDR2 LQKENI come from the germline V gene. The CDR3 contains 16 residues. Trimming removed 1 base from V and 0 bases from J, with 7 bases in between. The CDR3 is CASSPRQISGANVLTF. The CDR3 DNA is TGTGCCAGCTCACCACGCCAGATCTCTGGGGCCAACGTCCTGACTTTC. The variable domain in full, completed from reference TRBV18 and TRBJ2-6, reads NAGVMQNPRHLVRRRGQEARLRCSPMKGHSHVYWYRQLPEEGLKFMVYLQKENIIDESGMPKERFSAEFPKEGPSILRIQQVVRGDSAAYFCASSPRQISGANVLTFGAGSRLTVL.

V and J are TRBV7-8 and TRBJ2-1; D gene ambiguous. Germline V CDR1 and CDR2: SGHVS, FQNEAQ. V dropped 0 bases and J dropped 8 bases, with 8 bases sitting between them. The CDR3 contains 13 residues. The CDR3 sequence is CASSLAKLHEQFF. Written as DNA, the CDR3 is TGTGCCAGCAGCTTAGCAAAGCTCCATGAGCAGTTCTTC.

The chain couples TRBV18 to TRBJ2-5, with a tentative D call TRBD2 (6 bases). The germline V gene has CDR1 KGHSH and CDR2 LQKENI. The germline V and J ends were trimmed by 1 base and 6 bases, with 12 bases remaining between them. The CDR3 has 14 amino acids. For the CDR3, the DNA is TGTGCCAGCTCACCACGCGGAGGGGCGCAGACCCAGTACTTC. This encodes CASSPRGGAQTQYF. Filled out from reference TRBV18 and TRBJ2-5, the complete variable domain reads NAGVMQNPRHLVRRRGQEARLRCSPMKGHSHVYWYRQLPEEGLKFMVYLQKENIIDESGMPKERFSAEFPKEGPSILRIQQVVRGDSAAYFCASSPRGGAQTQYFGPGTRLLVL.

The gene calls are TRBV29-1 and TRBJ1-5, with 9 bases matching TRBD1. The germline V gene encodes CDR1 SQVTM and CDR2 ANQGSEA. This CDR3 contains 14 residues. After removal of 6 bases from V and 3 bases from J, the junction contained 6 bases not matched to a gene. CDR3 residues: CSVSTGGFNQPQHF. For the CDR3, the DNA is TGCAGCGTCTCGACAGGGGGGTTCAATCAGCCCCAGCATTTT.

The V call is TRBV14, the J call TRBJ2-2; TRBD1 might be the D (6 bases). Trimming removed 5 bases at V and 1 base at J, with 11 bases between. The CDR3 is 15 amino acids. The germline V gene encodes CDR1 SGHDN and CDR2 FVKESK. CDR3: CASSLQGMNTGELFF. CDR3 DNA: TGTGCCAGCAGCTTACAGGGAATGAACACCGGGGAGCTGTTTTTT.

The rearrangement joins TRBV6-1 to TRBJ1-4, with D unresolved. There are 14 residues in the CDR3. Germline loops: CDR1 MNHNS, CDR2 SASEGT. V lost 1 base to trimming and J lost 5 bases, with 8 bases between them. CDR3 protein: CASSEGLENEKLFF. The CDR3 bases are TGTGCCAGCAGTGAAGGTCTAGAAAATGAAAAACTGTTTTTT.

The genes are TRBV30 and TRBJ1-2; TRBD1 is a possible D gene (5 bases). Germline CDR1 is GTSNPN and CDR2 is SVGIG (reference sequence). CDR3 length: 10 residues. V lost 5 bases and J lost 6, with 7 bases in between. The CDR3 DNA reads TGTGCCTGGCAGGGTAATGGCTACACCTTC. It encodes CAWQGNGYTF.

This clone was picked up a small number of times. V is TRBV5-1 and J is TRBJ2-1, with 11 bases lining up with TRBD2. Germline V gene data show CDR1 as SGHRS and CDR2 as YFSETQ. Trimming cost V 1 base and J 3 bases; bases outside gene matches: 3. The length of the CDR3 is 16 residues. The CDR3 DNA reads TGCGCCAGCAGCTTGCTCCTAGCGGGGGGCTACAATGAGCAGTTCTTC. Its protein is CASSLLLAGGYNEQFF. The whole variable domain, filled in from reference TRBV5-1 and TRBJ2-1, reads KAGVTQTPRYLIKTRGQQVTLSCSPISGHRSVSWYQQTPGQGLQFLFEYFSETQRNKGNFPGRFSGRQFSNSRSEMNVSTLELGDSALYLCASSLLLAGGYNEQFFGPGTRLTVL.

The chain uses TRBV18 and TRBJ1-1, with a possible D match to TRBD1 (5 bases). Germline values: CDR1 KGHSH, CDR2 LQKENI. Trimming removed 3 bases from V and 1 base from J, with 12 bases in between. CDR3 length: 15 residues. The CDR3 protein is CASSPGGASNTEAFF. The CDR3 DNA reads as TGTGCCAGCTCACCGGGGGGAGCCTCGAACACTGAAGCTTTCTTT.

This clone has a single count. The CDR3 nucleotides are TGTGCCAGCAGCGCGGACAAAAATCAGCCCCAGCATTTT. Its protein is CASSADKNQPQHF. The chain has TRBV5-4 and TRBJ1-5, with D perhaps matching TRBD1 (5 bases). In germline, CDR1 is SGHNT, CDR2 YYREEE (reference sequence). The V and J ends lost 4 bases and 4 bases respectively, with 9 bases between them. This CDR3 comprises 13 residues.

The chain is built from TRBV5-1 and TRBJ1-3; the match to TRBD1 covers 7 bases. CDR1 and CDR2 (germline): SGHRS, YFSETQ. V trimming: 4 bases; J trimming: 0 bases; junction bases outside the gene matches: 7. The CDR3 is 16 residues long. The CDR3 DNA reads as TGCGCCAGCAGCGCAAGACAGGGAAACTCTGGAAACACCATATATTTT. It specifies CASSARQGNSGNTIYF.

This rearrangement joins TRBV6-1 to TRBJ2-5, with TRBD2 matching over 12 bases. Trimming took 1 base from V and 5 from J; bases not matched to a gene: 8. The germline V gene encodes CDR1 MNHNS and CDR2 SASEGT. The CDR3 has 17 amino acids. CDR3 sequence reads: CASSEGMTSGGGETQYF. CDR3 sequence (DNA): TGTGCCAGCAGTGAAGGAATGACTAGCGGGGGTGGTGAGACCCAGTACTTC.

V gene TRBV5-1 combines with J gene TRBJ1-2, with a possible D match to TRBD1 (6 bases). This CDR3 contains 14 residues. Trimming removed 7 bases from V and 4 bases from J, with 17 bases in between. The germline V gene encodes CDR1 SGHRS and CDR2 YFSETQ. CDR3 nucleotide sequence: TGCGCCAGCTCCGCAGGGGATTCCCTCTATGGCTACACCTTC. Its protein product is CASSAGDSLYGYTF. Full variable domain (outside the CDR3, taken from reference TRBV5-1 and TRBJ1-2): KAGVTQTPRYLIKTRGQQVTLSCSPISGHRSVSWYQQTPGQGLQFLFEYFSETQRNKGNFPGRFSGRQFSNSRSEMNVSTLELGDSALYLCASSAGDSLYGYTFGSGTRLTVV.

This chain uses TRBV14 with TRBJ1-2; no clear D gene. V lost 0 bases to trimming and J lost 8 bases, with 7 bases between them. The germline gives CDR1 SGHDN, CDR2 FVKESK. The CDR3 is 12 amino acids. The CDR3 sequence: CASSQELRGYTF. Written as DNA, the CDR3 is TGTGCCAGCAGCCAAGAGTTGAGGGGCTACACCTTC.

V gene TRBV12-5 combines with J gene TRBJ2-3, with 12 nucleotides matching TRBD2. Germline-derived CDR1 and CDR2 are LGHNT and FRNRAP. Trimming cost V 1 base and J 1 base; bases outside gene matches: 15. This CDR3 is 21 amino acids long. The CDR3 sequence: CASGLATLRLAGDLGTDTQYF. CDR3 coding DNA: TGTGCTAGTGGTTTGGCAACCCTTCGACTAGCGGGGGACCTTGGCACAGATACGCAGTATTTT.

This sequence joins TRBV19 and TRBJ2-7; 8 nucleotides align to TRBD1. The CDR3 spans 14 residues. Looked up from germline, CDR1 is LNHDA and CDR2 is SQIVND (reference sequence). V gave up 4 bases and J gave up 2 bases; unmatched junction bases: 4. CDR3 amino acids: CASSRGQVAYEQYF. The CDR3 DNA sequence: TGTGCCAGTAGTAGGGGACAGGTTGCCTACGAGCAGTACTTC.

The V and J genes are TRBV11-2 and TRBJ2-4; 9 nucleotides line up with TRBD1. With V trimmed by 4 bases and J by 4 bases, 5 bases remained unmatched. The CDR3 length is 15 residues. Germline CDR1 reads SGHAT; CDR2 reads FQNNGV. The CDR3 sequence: CASSYRGQGKNIQYF. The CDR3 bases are TGTGCCAGCAGCTACCGGGGACAGGGTAAAAACATTCAGTACTTC.

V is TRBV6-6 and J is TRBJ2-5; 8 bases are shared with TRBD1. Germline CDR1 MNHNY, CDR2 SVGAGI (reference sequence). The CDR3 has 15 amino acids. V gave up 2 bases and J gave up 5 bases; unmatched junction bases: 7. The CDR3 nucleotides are TGTGCCAGCAGTTACGCGGACAGGGTGGGGGAGACCCAGTACTTC. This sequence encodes CASSYADRVGETQYF.

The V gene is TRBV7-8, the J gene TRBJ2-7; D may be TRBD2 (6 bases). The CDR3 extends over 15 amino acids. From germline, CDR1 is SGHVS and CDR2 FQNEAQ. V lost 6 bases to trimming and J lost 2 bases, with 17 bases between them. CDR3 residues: CASSLIRDWTYEQYF. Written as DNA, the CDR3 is TGTGCCAGCAGTTTAATCCGGGACTGGACCTACGAGCAGTACTTC.

In DNA form, the CDR3 reads TGTGCCAGCACACTAGCGGGGGGGCCCGGGGAGCTGTTTTTT. It translates to CASTLAGGPGELFF. V usage is TRBV7-9 and J usage is TRBJ2-2, with 13 nucleotides matching TRBD2. CDR3 size: 14 residues. Germline CDR1 and CDR2: SEHNR and FQNEAQ (reference sequence). Losses at the gene ends were 7 bases for V and 6 bases for J; bases not matched to a gene: 2.

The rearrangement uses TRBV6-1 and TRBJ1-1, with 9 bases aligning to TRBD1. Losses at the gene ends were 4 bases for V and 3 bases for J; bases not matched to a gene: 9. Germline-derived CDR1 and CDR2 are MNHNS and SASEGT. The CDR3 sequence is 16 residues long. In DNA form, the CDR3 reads TGTGCCAGCAGTGCCACCGGGACAGGGATTTACACTGAAGCTTTCTTT. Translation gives CASSATGTGIYTEAFF.